This T cell receptor beta chain stems from a study of PD-1 blockade in classical Hodgkin lymphoma. Study results and limitations: Newly diagnosed patients and complete responders had comparable diversity at baseline.

Relapse after autologous stem cell transplantation occurred in every patient, and brentuximab vedotin exposure varied. Best response was recorded as complete response, partial response or progressive disease. The germline CDR1 and CDR2 sequences are LNHDA and SQIVND (reference sequence). Trimming left V 1 base short and J 10 bases short, with 11 bases between. The CDR3 is 13 amino acids. Concerning this clone: Its matching antigen is unknown.

The protocol was immunoSEQ multiplex PCR, while the TCRdb copy is restricted to in-frame clones and leaves out a portion. The table records fewer than 30,000 clones, around four fifths of them present only once. The chain has TRBV19 and TRBJ2-1; D unclear. The sequence was obtained from a human donor with classical Hodgkin lymphoma. The material was peripheral blood mononuclear cells (PBMCs), obtained before the second cycle of nivolumab. The CDR3 here is CASSIVLGREQFF. The CDR3 DNA reads TGTGCCAGTAGTATAGTTCTAGGCCGAGAGCAGTTCTTC.